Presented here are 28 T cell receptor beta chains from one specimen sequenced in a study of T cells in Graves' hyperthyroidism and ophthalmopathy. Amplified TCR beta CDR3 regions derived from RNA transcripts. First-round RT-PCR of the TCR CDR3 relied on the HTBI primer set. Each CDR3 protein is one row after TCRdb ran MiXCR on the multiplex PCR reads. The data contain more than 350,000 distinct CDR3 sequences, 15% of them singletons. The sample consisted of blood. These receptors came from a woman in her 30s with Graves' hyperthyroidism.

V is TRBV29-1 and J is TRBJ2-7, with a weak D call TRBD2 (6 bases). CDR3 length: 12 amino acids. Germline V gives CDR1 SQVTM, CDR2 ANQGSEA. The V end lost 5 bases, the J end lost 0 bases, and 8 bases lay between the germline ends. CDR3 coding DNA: TGCAGCGTTAATAGCGGCTCCTACGAGCAGTACTTC. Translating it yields CSVNSGSYEQYF.

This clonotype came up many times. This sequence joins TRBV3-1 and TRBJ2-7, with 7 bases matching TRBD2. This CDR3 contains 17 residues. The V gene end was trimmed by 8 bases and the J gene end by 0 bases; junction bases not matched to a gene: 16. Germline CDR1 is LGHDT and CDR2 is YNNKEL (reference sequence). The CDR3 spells CASALGASGSFSYEQYF. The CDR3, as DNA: TGTGCCAGCGCACTCGGGGCTAGCGGCTCATTCTCCTACGAGCAGTACTTC.

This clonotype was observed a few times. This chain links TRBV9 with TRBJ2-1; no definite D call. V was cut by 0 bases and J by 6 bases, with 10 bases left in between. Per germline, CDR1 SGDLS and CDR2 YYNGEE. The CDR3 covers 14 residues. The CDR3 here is CASSVGSTINEQFF. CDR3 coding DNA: TGTGCCAGCAGCGTAGGCAGTACTATCAATGAGCAGTTCTTC. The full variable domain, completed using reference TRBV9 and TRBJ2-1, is DSGVTQTPKHLITATGQRVTLRCSPRSGDLSVYWYQQSLDQGLQFLIQYYNGEERAKGNILERFSAQQFPDLHSELNLSSLELGDSALYFCASSVGSTINEQFFGPGTRLTVL.

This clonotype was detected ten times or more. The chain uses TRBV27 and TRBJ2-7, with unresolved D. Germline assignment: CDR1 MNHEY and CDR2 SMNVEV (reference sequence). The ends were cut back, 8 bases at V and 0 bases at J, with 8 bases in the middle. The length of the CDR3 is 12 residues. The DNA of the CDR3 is TGTGCCAGCCGGCAGGACTCCTACGAGCAGTACTTC. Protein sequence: CASRQDSYEQYF.

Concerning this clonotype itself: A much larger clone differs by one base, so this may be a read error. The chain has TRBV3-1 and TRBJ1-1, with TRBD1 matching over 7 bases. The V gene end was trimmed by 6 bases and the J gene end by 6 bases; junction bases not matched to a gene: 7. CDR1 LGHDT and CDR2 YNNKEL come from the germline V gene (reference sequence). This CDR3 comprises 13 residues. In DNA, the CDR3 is TGTGCCAGCAGGACAGGGACCTACGCTGAAGCTTTCTTT. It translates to CASRTGTYAEAFF.

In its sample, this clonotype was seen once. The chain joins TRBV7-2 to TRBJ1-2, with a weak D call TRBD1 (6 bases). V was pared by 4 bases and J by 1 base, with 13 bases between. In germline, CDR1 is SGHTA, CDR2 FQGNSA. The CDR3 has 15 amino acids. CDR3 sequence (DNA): TGTGCCAGCAGCTCAAGGACAGCCATTAACTATGGCTACACCTTC. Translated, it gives CASSSRTAINYGYTF.

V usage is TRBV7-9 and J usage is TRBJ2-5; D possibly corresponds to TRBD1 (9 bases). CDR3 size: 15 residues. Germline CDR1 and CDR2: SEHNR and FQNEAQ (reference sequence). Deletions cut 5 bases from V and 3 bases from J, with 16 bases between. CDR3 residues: CASSPGGDREETQYF. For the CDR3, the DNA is TGTGCCAGCAGCCCCGGGGGGGACAGGGAAGAGACCCAGTACTTC.

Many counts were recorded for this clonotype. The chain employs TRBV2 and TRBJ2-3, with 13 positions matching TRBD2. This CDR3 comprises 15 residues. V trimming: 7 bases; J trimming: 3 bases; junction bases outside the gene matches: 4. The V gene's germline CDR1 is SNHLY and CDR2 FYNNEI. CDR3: CASTRLAGGTDTQYF. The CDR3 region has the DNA TGTGCCAGCACCCGACTAGCGGGAGGAACAGATACGCAGTATTTT. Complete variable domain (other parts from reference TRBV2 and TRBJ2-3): EPEVTQTPSHQVTQMGQEVILRCVPISNHLYFYWYRQILGQKVEFLVSFYNNEISEKSEIFDDQFSVERPDGSNFTLKIRSTKLEDSAMYFCASTRLAGGTDTQYFGPGTRLTVL.

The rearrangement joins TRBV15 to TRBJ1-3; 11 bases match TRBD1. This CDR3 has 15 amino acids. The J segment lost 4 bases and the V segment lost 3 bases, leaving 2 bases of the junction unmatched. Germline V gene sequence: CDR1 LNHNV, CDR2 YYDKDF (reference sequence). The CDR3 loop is CATSRDRGRGNTIYF. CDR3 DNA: TGTGCCACCAGCAGGGACAGGGGGCGCGGAAACACCATATATTTT.

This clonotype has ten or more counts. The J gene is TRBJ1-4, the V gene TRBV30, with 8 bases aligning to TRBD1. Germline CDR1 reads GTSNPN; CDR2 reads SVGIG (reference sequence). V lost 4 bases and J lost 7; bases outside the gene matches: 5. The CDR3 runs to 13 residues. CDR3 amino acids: CAWTGQGSEKLFF. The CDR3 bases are TGTGCCTGGACCGGACAGGGATCTGAAAAACTGTTTTTT.

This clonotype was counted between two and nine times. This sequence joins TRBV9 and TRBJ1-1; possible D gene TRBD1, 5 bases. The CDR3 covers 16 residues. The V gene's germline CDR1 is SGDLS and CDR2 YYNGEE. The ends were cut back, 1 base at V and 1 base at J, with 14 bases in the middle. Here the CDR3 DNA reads TGTGCCAGCAGCGTAAGCTCGGGACGCAAGAACACTGAAGCTTTCTTT. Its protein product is CASSVSSGRKNTEAFF.

As DNA, the CDR3 is TGTGCCATCAGTACAAACTCAGGGGCCAGGGCGGGCGAGCAGTACTTC. This sequence encodes CAISTNSGARAGEQYF. The rearrangement joins TRBV10-3 to TRBJ2-7; D might be TRBD1 (6 bases). V gave up 5 bases and J gave up 6 bases, with 23 bases separating them. CDR3 length equals 16 residues. The germline gives CDR1 ENHRY, CDR2 SYGVKD.

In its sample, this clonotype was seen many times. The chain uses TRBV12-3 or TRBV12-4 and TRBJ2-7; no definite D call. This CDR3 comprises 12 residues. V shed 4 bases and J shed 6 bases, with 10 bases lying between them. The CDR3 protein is CASSSAVREQYF. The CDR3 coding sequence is TGTGCCAGCAGTTCGGCAGTGCGCGAGCAGTACTTC.

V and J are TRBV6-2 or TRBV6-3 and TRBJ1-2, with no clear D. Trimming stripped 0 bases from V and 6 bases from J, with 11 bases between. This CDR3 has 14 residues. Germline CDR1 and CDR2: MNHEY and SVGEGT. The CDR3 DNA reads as TGTGCCAGCAGTTACTCTGGGGAGACTGATGGCTACACCTTC. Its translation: CASSYSGETDGYTF.

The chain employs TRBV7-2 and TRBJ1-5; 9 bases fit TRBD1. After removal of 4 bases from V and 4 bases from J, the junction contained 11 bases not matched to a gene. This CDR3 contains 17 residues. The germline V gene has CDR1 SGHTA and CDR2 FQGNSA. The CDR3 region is CASSSRDRERSNQPQHF. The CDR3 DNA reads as TGTGCCAGCAGCTCACGGGACAGGGAACGAAGTAATCAGCCCCAGCATTTT.

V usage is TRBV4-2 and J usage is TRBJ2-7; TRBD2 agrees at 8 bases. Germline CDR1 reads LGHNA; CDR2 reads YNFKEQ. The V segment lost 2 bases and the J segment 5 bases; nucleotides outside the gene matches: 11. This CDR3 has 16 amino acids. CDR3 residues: CASSQIISGRGDEQYF. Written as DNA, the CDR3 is TGTGCCAGCAGCCAAATAATAAGCGGGAGAGGTGACGAGCAGTACTTC.

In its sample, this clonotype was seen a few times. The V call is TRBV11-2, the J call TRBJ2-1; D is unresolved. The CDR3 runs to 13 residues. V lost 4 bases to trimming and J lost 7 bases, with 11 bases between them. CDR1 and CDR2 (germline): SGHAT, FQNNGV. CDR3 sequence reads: CASSSILLNEQFF. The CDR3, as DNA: TGTGCCAGCAGCTCGATCCTGCTGAATGAGCAGTTCTTC. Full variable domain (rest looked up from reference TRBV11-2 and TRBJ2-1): EAGVAQSPRYKIIEKRQSVAFWCNPISGHATLYWYQQILGQGPKLLIQFQNNGVVDDSQLPKDRFSAERLKGVDSTLKIQPAKLEDSAVYLCASSSILLNEQFFGPGTRLTVL.

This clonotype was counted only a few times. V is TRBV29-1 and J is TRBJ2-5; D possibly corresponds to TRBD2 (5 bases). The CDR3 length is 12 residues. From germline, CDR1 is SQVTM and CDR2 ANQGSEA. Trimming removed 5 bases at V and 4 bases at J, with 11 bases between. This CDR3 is CSVLESGETQYF. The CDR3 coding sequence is TGCAGCGTTCTGGAAAGCGGAGAGACCCAGTACTTC.

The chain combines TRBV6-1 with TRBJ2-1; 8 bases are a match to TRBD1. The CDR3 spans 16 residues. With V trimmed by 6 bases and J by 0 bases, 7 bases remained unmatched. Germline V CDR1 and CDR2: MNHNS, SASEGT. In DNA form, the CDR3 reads TGTGCCAGCAGGGACAGGGCGTCGAGCTCCTACAATGAGCAGTTCTTC. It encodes CASRDRASSSYNEQFF.

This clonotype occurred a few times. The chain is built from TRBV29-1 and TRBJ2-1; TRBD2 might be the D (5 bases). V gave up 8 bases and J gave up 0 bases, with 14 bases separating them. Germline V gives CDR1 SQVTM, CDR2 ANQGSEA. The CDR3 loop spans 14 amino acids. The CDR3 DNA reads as TGCAGCACGGTGGACTGGAGCTCCTACAATGAGCAGTTCTTC. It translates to CSTVDWSSYNEQFF.

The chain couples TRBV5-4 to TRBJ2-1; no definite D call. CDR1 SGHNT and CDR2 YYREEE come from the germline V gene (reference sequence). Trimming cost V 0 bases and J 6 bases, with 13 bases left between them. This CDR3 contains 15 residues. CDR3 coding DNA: TGTGCCAGCAGCTTGGTAGCAGGCCAATTCAATGAGCAGTTCTTC. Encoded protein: CASSLVAGQFNEQFF.

CDR3 residues: CSVDGLAGIQETQYF. DNA for the CDR3: TGCAGCGTTGACGGACTAGCGGGGATCCAAGAGACCCAGTACTTC. V is TRBV29-1 and J is TRBJ2-5, with 12 bases lining up with TRBD2. J gave up 1 base and V 3 bases, and 3 bases lay outside the gene matches. The germline gives CDR1 SQVTM, CDR2 ANQGSEA. The CDR3 is made up of 15 amino acids.

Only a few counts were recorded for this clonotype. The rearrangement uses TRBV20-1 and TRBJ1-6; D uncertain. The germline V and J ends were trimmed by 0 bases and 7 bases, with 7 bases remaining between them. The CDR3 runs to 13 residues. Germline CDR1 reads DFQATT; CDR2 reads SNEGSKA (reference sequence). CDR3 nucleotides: TGCAGTGCTAGAGAGGCCGGAAATTCACCCCTCCACTTT. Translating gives CSAREAGNSPLHF.

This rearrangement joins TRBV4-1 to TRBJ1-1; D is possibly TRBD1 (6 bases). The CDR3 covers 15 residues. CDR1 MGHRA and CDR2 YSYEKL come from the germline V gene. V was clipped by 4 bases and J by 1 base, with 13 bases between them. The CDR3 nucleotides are TGCGCCAGCAGCCCCCGGACAGACTGGAACACTGAAGCTTTCTTT. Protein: CASSPRTDWNTEAFF.

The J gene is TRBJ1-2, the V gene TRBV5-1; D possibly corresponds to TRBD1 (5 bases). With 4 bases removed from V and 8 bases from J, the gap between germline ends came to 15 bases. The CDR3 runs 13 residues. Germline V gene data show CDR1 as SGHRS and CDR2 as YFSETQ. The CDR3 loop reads CASSRGGFEGYTF. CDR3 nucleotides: TGCGCCAGCAGCAGGGGAGGTTTTGAAGGCTACACCTTC.

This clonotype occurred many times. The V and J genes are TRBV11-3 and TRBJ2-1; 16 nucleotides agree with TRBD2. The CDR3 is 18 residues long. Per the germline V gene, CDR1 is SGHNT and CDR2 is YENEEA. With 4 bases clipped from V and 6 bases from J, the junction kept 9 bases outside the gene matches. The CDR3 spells CASSSLPGLAGGPNEQFF. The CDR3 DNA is TGTGCCAGCAGCTCCCTCCCGGGACTAGCGGGAGGGCCCAATGAGCAGTTCTTC.

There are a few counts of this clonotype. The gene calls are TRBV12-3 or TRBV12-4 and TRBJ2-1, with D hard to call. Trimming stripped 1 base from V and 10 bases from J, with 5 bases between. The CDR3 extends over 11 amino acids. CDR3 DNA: TGTGCCAGCAGTTTAGAGAAAGAGCAGTTCTTC. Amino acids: CASSLEKEQFF.

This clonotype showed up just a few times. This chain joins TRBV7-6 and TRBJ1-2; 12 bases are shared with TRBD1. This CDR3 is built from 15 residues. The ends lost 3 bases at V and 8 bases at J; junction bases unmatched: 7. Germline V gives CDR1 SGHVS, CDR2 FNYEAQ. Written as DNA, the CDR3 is TGTGCCAGCAGCTTGGGGTCCGGGACAGGGGGCGGCTACACCTTC. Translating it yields CASSLGSGTGGGYTF.